The entry that follows covers one T cell receptor (beta chain) sequence. Its antigen is undetermined. These data originate in a study of cytotoxic CD8 clonotypes in ibrutinib-treated CLL. V lost 6 bases, J lost 6 bases, and 12 bases lay in between. Looked up from germline, CDR1 is PRHDT and CDR2 is FYEKMQ (reference sequence). The CDR3 is 14 residues long. Findings of the study overall: Relative to age-matched healthy donors, clonality at baseline was higher, and it tracked circulating CD8+ T-cell counts.

Sequenced by immunoSEQ multiplex PCR; TCRdb stores in-frame clones only, minus some. Among approximately 70,000 clones listed, around 81% were seen once. The sequences come from PBMCs, collected at disease progression, from a patient treated with ibrutinib. This receptor was identified in a human donor with chronic lymphocytic leukemia. This chain links TRBV13 with TRBJ1-6; no definite D call. The CDR3 sequence is CASSRRAANSPLHF. As DNA, the CDR3 is TGTGCCAGCAGTCGGCGGGCAGCTAATTCACCCCTCCACTTT.